Following are 10 T cell receptor beta chains from one sample sequenced in a study of cytomegalovirus exposure and HLA in healthy donors. Sequencing was performed with immunoSEQ multiplex PCR; in TCRdb, only in-frame clones are kept and a portion is missing. The sample lists tens of thousands of clones; roughly 90% were seen once. Sequences were obtained from PBMCs. Every receptor here comes from a man aged 18 to 30 in good health and CMV-seronegative.

The chain carries TRBV2 and TRBJ2-5; possibly TRBD2 for D (6 bases). The CDR3 runs 11 residues. Trimming removed 7 bases at V and 4 bases at J, with 7 bases between. Germline values: CDR1 SNHLY, CDR2 FYNNEI. DNA for the CDR3: TGTGCCAGCAAGGAGGGAGAGACCCAGTACTTC. Residues: CASKEGETQYF.

The chain combines TRBV5-1 with TRBJ2-5, with a tentative D call TRBD1 (6 bases). The germline V gene has CDR1 SGHRS and CDR2 YFSETQ. V dropped 2 bases and J dropped 5 bases, with 10 bases sitting between them. CDR3 length: 13 residues. In DNA, the CDR3 is TGCGCCAGCAGCTTTTCAGGGGAGGAGACCCAGTACTTC. This codes for CASSFSGEETQYF.

The chain joins TRBV7-2 to TRBJ2-1; D unresolved. V was shortened by 2 bases and J by 4 bases, with 6 bases between the two germline ends. Per germline, CDR1 SGHTA and CDR2 FQGNSA. The CDR3 has 13 amino acids. DNA of the CDR3: TGTGCCAGCAGCTTAACCGGTTACAATGAGCAGTTCTTC. It codes for CASSLTGYNEQFF. The variable domain in full, with the rest retrieved from reference TRBV7-2 and TRBJ2-1, is GAGVSQSPSNKVTEKGKDVELRCDPISGHTALYWYRQSLGQGLEFLIYFQGNSAPDKSGLPSDRFSAERTGGSVSTLTIQRTQQEDSAVYLCASSLTGYNEQFFGPGTRLTVL.

The chain employs TRBV7-2 and TRBJ1-2, with TRBD1 matching over 8 bases. This CDR3 region has 14 residues. The V gene's germline CDR1 is SGHTA and CDR2 FQGNSA. Losses at the gene ends were 5 bases for V and 3 bases for J; bases not matched to a gene: 5. In DNA form, the CDR3 reads TGTGCCAGCAGCCAAGGACAGGGCGACTATGGCTACACCTTC. Protein product: CASSQGQGDYGYTF.

This clone was counted between two and nine times. The gene calls are TRBV9 and TRBJ2-1; 8 nucleotides match TRBD1. This CDR3 has 16 amino acids. V shed 4 bases and J 0 bases; nucleotides not matched to a gene: 6. The germline V gene encodes CDR1 SGDLS and CDR2 YYNGEE. CDR3 in amino acids: CASSLGTGSSYNEQFF. The CDR3 coding sequence is TGTGCCAGCAGCCTCGGGACAGGTAGCTCCTACAATGAGCAGTTCTTC. The variable domain in full, completed from reference TRBV9 and TRBJ2-1, reads DSGVTQTPKHLITATGQRVTLRCSPRSGDLSVYWYQQSLDQGLQFLIQYYNGEERAKGNILERFSAQQFPDLHSELNLSSLELGDSALYFCASSLGTGSSYNEQFFGPGTRLTVL.

In this sample, this clone turned up once. The gene calls are TRBV30 and TRBJ2-1; 7 bases line up with TRBD2. The CDR3 extends over 18 amino acids. The V and J ends lost 3 bases and 0 bases, in that order; junction bases with no gene match: 14. From germline, CDR1 is GTSNPN and CDR2 SVGIG (reference sequence). The CDR3 nucleotides read TGTGCCTGGAGGGACCGGGTCAGCGGGAACTTCTCCTACAATGAGCAGTTCTTC. It translates to CAWRDRVSGNFSYNEQFF.

J is TRBJ1-2 and V is TRBV5-1; TRBD1 agrees at 9 bases. The CDR3 has 14 amino acids. Germline V gives CDR1 SGHRS, CDR2 YFSETQ. V lost 2 bases to trimming and J lost 8 bases; unmatched junction nucleotides: 7. CDR3 DNA: TGCGCCAGCAGCTTAACACAGGGGGCTGGAGGCTACACCTTC. Translating gives CASSLTQGAGGYTF. Complete variable domain (other parts from reference TRBV5-1 and TRBJ1-2): KAGVTQTPRYLIKTRGQQVTLSCSPISGHRSVSWYQQTPGQGLQFLFEYFSETQRNKGNFPGRFSGRQFSNSRSEMNVSTLELGDSALYLCASSLTQGAGGYTFGSGTRLTVV.

The chain carries TRBV29-1 and TRBJ2-1, with TRBD2 identical over 7 bases. The CDR3 is made up of 13 amino acids. Trimming took 7 bases from V and 0 from J; bases not matched to a gene: 3. In germline, CDR1 is SQVTM, CDR2 ANQGSEA. The CDR3: CSAASGSYNEQFF. CDR3 coding DNA: TGCAGCGCCGCTAGCGGCTCCTACAATGAGCAGTTCTTC.

This clone was detected only a few times. The V and J genes are TRBV7-2 and TRBJ2-5, with D possibly matching TRBD2 (5 bases). Trimming stripped 4 bases from V and 5 bases from J, with 14 bases between. The CDR3 covers 14 residues. Germline lookup yields CDR1 SGHTA and CDR2 FQGNSA. CDR3 nucleotide sequence: TGTGCCAGCAGCTCCAACGGCGGGTCGGAGACCCAGTACTTC. This sequence encodes CASSSNGGSETQYF.

The rearrangement links TRBV6-6 to TRBJ2-7; weak D call: TRBD1 (6 bases). CDR1 is MNHNY and CDR2 is SVGAGI in the germline V gene (reference sequence). V lost 3 bases and J lost 3, with 12 bases in between. The CDR3 has 14 amino acids. DNA of the CDR3: TGTGCCAGCAGTTATCTAGGACAGATCTACGAGCAGTACTTC. It translates to CASSYLGQIYEQYF.